This T cell receptor (beta chain) comes out of a study of blood T cells in healthy people across ages (dated by TCRdb to about 2015). Context from the whole study: Template switching captured roughly one uniquely barcoded TCR beta cDNA molecule per two T cells in model experiments. Donors were grouped into four age groups: young (average approximately 16 years), middle-aged (under 40), aged (around 62) and long-lived (approximately 75). To avoid experimental bias, donors of different ages were randomly spread across the sequencing lanes. Two additional independent replicas of 1 million unique cDNA reads from the same blood draw were analyzed for two donors (one aged 18 to 30 and one aged 80 or older). To track age-related changes in TCR beta repertoire diversity, the study relied on deep sequencing normalized with unique cDNA molecular identifiers. What the work shows at the level of the full study, not this receptor alone: The long-lived group showed more naive CD4+ T cells, fewer expanded clones and increased TCR diversity than the aged group, suggesting age selection. There was a strong correlation between observed TCR beta diversity and the percentage of naive T cells measured by flow cytometry. Total diversity estimates from one million sequenced T cells were considered lower bounds and underestimates. The CMV infection status of donors was not known, potentially confounding age-related changes in expanded clonotypes. Since profiling was done on bulk unsorted PBMCs, naive and antigen-experienced compartments could not be conclusively compared. Observed TCR beta diversity per million T cells fell roughly linearly with age, and a significant reduction was already apparent by age roughly 40.

The roughly 39 donors, aged 6 to 90 years, were systemically healthy Caucasian individuals from Russia. Each donor gave approximately 9.3 milliliters of peripheral blood, collected into EDTA-treated Vacutainer tubes. Ficoll-Paque density-gradient centrifugation was used to isolate PBMCs, with at least 7 million obtained per sample. Total RNA was extracted from PBMCs with Trizol reagent, with at least 5 micrograms obtained per sample. The percentages of naive CD45RAhigh/CD27high T cells were determined by flow cytometry on a PBMC aliquot from every donor. From the cysteine up to the phenylalanine, the CDR3 has a length of 14 residues. Only the CDR3 portion is preserved as DNA: 42 bases, with reading frame beginning at the first base. V loses 2 bases of germline sequence and J loses 7 bases, and the interval between the two ends is 12 bases. Sequences SNHLY (CDR1) and FYNNEI (CDR2) are obtained from the germline V gene.

The method was 5' RACE. The data were produced on an Illumina HiSeq 2500. A second PCR of about 7 to 12 cycles was run with a J-beta primer mix and a sample-barcoded 5' primer. A template-switch 5' adaptor carrying 12 random nucleotides introduced a unique molecular identifier onto each TCR beta cDNA molecule. Each sample yielded at least 2.5 million CDR3-containing paired-end reads. The Mint cDNA synthesis kit, primed by a TRBC-specific oligonucleotide, was used to synthesize first-strand cDNA from all RNA. All cDNA was treated with uracil-DNA glycosylase and then went through a first 18-cycle PCR with the universal primers M1SS and BC2_uni_R. As for the authors' bioinformatics: Each sample was normalized by randomly selecting 1 million high-quality reads, each carrying a distinct molecular identifier. Reads with shared molecular identifiers were discarded instead of being binned into consensus sequences. MiTCR, run with a Q25 quality threshold and the strictest error-elimination algorithm, handled CDR3 identification, clonotype clustering and error correction. A nonparametric unseen species model with Euler transformation was used to estimate a lower bound on total TCR beta diversity. TCRdb trimmed the raw reads at Q25, called clones with MiXCR and kept productive beta chains. Here each entry gathers all rows of one CDR3 protein and keeps the most common genes and DNA. Clone size and V and J calls follow TCRdb, not the original study. The sample records approximately 1.5 million distinct CDR3 sequences, approximately 43% of which are singletons. The leading ten clones occupy about 3.8% of the sample.

Concerning this clonotype itself: The target of this receptor is not known. Base qualities are missing; no much larger clone stands one base away.

The sample consisted of blood. The receptor's source is a woman aged 18 to 35 in good health. The chain is encoded by TRBV2 joined to TRBJ2-1; possibly the D gene is TRBD2, per 6 matching bases. The CDR3 here reads CASSESRAGNEQFF. The DNA sequence reads TGTGCCAGCAGTGAAAGCAGGGCGGGGAATGAGCAGTTCTTC. With the rest looked up from the reference TRBV2 and TRBJ2-1 genes rather than sequenced, the full variable domain is EPEVTQTPSHQVTQMGQEVILRCVPISNHLYFYWYRQILGQKVEFLVSFYNNEISEKSEIFDDQFSVERPDGSNFTLKIRSTKLEDSAMYFCASSESRAGNEQFFGPGTRLTVL.